Listed below are T cell receptor beta chains from one sample, sequenced in a study of blood T cell repertoires in COVID-19. The table came from immunoSEQ multiplex PCR; TCRdb's copy has only in-frame clones and leaves some out. The sample includes more than 40,000 clones, 70% to 85% seen only once; the top ten take 4.4%. The source material was peripheral blood. These receptors all come from a man aged 45 to 65 with active COVID-19. Both conserved end residues are part of each CDR3. D genes are given only for firm matches. Where a row states a size, it is once, few, many or the class of an expanded clone; other rows omit it.

J gene: TRBJ2-7; D gene: NA; V gene: TRBV20-1; clone size: NA; CDR3 DNA: TGCAGTGCTAGAGTAGATTACGAGCAGTACTTC; CDR3 protein: CSARVDYEQYF
J gene: TRBJ1-1; D gene: NA; V gene: TRBV19; clone size: NA; CDR3 DNA: TGTGCCAGTAGTATCGTCCCGAACACTGAAGCTTTCTTT; CDR3 protein: CASSIVPNTEAFF
J gene: TRBJ2-3; D gene: NA; V gene: TRBV5-4; clone size: NA; CDR3 DNA: TGTGCCACCCACCCTGCGGGGCTCAGCACAGATACGCAGTATTTT; CDR3 protein: CATHPAGLSTDTQYF
J gene: TRBJ1-4; D gene: TRBD1; V gene: TRBV15; clone size: NA; CDR3 DNA: TGTGCCACCAGCACAAGCCCCGGACAGGGCGGTATAGCTAATGAAAAACTGTTTTTT; CDR3 protein: CATSTSPGQGGIANEKLFF
J gene: TRBJ2-3; D gene: TRBD1; V gene: TRBV7-2; clone size: NA; CDR3 DNA: TGTGCCAGCAGCACGGGGACAGGGGGCGCGCATACGCAGTATTTT; CDR3 protein: CASSTGTGGAHTQYF
J gene: TRBJ1-5; D gene: NA; V gene: TRBV3-1/TRBV3-2; clone size: NA; CDR3 DNA: TGTGCCAGCAGCCATCTTTATAGCAATCAGCCCCAGCATTTT; CDR3 protein: CASSHLYSNQPQHF
J gene: TRBJ1-1; D gene: NA; V gene: TRBV2; clone size: NA; CDR3 DNA: TGTGCCACTTTGTGGGGCAACACTGAAGCTTTCTTT; CDR3 protein: CATLWGNTEAFF
J gene: TRBJ1-2; D gene: TRBD1; V gene: TRBV2; clone size: NA; CDR3 DNA: TGTGCCAGCAGTGACAGGAACAGGGGTAACTATGGCTACACCTTC; CDR3 protein: CASSDRNRGNYGYTF
J gene: TRBJ1-4; D gene: NA; V gene: TRBV7-6; clone size: once; CDR3 DNA: TGTGCCAGCAGCCCCGCAACGGGTAAAAGTGAAAAACTGTTTTTT; CDR3 protein: CASSPATGKSEKLFF
J gene: TRBJ2-6; D gene: NA; V gene: TRBV10-3; clone size: once; CDR3 DNA: TGTGCCATCAGTGAGGCAGGACTGGACTCTGGGGCCAACGTCCTGACTTTC; CDR3 protein: CAISEAGLDSGANVLTF
J gene: TRBJ2-2; D gene: TRBD2; V gene: TRBV9; clone size: NA; CDR3 DNA: TGTGCCAGCAGCCCCCAAGCGGGGGCTGCGAACACCGGGGAGCTGTTTTTT; CDR3 protein: CASSPQAGAANTGELFF
J gene: TRBJ2-2; D gene: NA; V gene: TRBV7-8; clone size: NA; CDR3 DNA: TGTGCCAGCAGCTTACGGACAGTTTCGAACACCGGGGAGCTGTTTTTT; CDR3 protein: CASSLRTVSNTGELFF
J gene: TRBJ1-1; D gene: TRBD1; V gene: TRBV5-1; clone size: NA; CDR3 DNA: TGCGCCAGCAGCTTGGGAGGGGGCGTTATCGAAGCTTTCTTT; CDR3 protein: CASSLGGGVIEAFF
J gene: TRBJ1-2; D gene: NA; V gene: TRBV27; clone size: NA; CDR3 DNA: TGTGCCAGCAGTAGGGGACTGCTCTATGGCTACACCTTC; CDR3 protein: CASSRGLLYGYTF
J gene: TRBJ1-2; D gene: NA; V gene: TRBV9; clone size: NA; CDR3 DNA: TGTGCCAGCAGCGTAGGAACGGGGAACTATGGCTACACCTTC; CDR3 protein: CASSVGTGNYGYTF
J gene: TRBJ2-7; D gene: NA; V gene: TRBV6-1; clone size: NA; CDR3 DNA: TGTGCCAGCAGTGAACCGGGACTCATCATAACCTACGAGCAGTACTTC; CDR3 protein: CASSEPGLIITYEQYF